This TCR beta chain was captured by sequencing in a study of PD-1 blockade in classical Hodgkin lymphoma. The repertoire was sequenced with immunoSEQ multiplex PCR; TCRdb's copy has only in-frame clones and lacks some. The sample gives about 18,000 clones, roughly 76% of which show up once; roughly 22% is in the top ten. In every patient, relapse followed autologous stem cell transplantation, while exposure to brentuximab vedotin differed. CDR3 length: 13 residues. Trimming shortened V by 2 bases and J by 5 bases, and 7 bases separated the two germline ends. Germline V CDR1 and CDR2: MNHEY, SMNVEV (reference sequence).

The sequence came from a human donor with classical Hodgkin lymphoma. The starting material was peripheral blood mononuclear cells (PBMCs), obtained at baseline. The chain joins TRBV27 to TRBJ1-5; no reliable D call. CDR3 sequence reads: CASSLKGDQPQHF. The CDR3 nucleotides read TGTGCCAGCAGTTTAAAGGGAGATCAGCCCCAGCATTTT.